Listed below are T cell receptor beta chains from one sample, sequenced in a study of T cells in Graves' hyperthyroidism and ophthalmopathy. TCRdb reanalysed the multiplex PCR reads using MiXCR and keeps one entry per CDR3 protein. The sample yields around 300,000 distinct CDR3 sequences, approximately 16% seen once. The specimen was blood. All receptors derive from a woman aged 45 to 65 with Graves' hyperthyroidism that later progressed to Graves' ophthalmopathy. Each CDR3 is given without its conserved first and last residue. D genes are given only for firm matches. Rows give clone size only sometimes, using once, few, many, or a class for an expanded clone.

V gene	J gene	clone size	D gene	CDR3 protein
TRBV12-3/TRBV12-4	TRBJ1-2	many	-	ASSSTLDSGGIFNYGYT
TRBV7-9	TRBJ2-1	few	-	ASSLSRGDEQF
TRBV18	TRBJ1-1	many	TRBD1	ASSGGQGTTEAF
TRBV30	TRBJ2-5	many	TRBD1	AADRDQETQY
TRBV18	TRBJ2-1	many	TRBD2	ASSPPGSGVYNEQF
TRBV5-1	TRBJ2-2	many	TRBD1	ASRQGVTGELF
TRBV30	TRBJ2-3	few	TRBD2	AWSHRSPSGKSTDTQY
TRBV20-1	TRBJ2-3	many	-	SARDWGGLTDTQY
TRBV18	TRBJ1-3	-	-	VSSPRGFDSGNTIY
TRBV27	TRBJ2-3	few	-	ASSFRSDTQY
TRBV28	TRBJ1-1	many	TRBD1	ASSPPQGAAEAF
TRBV18	TRBJ1-4	many	TRBD1	ASSLQGDREKLF
TRBV28	TRBJ1-2	many	TRBD1	ASSLYRTGGYT
TRBV24-1	TRBJ2-2	many	TRBD1	ATSDLSGGNTGELF
TRBV2	TRBJ2-7	many	-	ARGGAGGLYEQY
TRBV28	TRBJ1-1	many	TRBD1	ASSSRTGGVMNTEAF
TRBV9	TRBJ1-4	-	-	ASSVRGSGEKLF
TRBV3-1	TRBJ2-5	many	-	ASSQENLYQETQY
TRBV30	TRBJ2-7	many	-	AWSPKGHRQPYEQY
TRBV28	TRBJ2-5	many	TRBD1	ASTIRGGPLLSETQY
TRBV5-5	TRBJ1-1	-	-	ASSLPRAGFGYTEAF
TRBV18	TRBJ2-1	many	-	ASSPTAGSYNEQF
TRBV2	TRBJ1-1	many	TRBD1	ASLNTGGNTEAF
TRBV19	TRBJ2-1	-	TRBD2	AGSPIRDYSYNEQF
TRBV28	TRBJ2-5	many	-	ASSRPLGVETQY
TRBV7-8	TRBJ2-7	many	-	ATGPTHEQY
TRBV11-3	TRBJ2-7	many	-	ASSNTGTPYEQY
TRBV6-1	TRBJ1-6	many	TRBD1	ASTPGQGATPLH
TRBV13	TRBJ1-2	many	TRBD1	ASSMGWGQGPKRGYT
TRBV7-8	TRBJ1-5	many	-	ASSLASTVRNQPQH
TRBV11-2	TRBJ2-7	few	-	ASSLIKLKNTYEQY
TRBV19	TRBJ2-7	-	TRBD2	ASSIGREGHEQY
TRBV6-2/TRBV6-3	TRBJ2-1	many	-	ASIATLARPYNEQF
TRBV27	TRBJ2-5	-	TRBD1	ASTTGAGETQY
TRBV28	TRBJ1-1	many	-	ASTGTANTEAF
TRBV28	TRBJ1-1	many	-	ASSYTQGSTEAF
TRBV20-1	TRBJ2-4	many	TRBD2	SARPTSGSRGKNIQY
TRBV28	TRBJ1-5	few	TRBD1	ASQPGQGVLEPQH
TRBV6-1	TRBJ2-5	many	-	ASQRNQETQY
TRBV7-2	TRBJ2-1	many	TRBD2	ASSVIPGLAGGSYNEQF
TRBV9	TRBJ1-2	-	-	ASSRDVDGYT
TRBV5-1	TRBJ1-1	-	TRBD1	ASSWDRDTNTEAF
TRBV12-3/TRBV12-4	TRBJ2-7	many	-	ASSLGRKHYEQY
TRBV5-1	TRBJ2-1	few	TRBD2	ASRPMGGDNEQF